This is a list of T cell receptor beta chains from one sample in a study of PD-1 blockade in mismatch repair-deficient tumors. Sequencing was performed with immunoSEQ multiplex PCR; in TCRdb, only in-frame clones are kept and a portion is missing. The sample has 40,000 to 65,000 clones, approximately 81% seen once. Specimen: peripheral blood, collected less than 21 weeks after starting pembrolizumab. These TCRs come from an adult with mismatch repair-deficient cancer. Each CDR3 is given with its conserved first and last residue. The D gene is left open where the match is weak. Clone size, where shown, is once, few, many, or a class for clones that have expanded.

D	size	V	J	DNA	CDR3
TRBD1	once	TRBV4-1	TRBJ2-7	TGCGCCAGCAGCCATCCGGGACAGGGTCTCTACGAGCAGTACTTC	CASSHPGQGLYEQYF
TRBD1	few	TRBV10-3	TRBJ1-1	TGTGCCATCAGTGGACAGGGGTTGAACACTGAAGCTTTCTTT	CAISGQGLNTEAFF
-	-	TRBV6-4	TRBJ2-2	TGTGCCAGCAGACAGGGATCGTACACCGGGGAGCTGTTTTTT	CASRQGSYTGELFF
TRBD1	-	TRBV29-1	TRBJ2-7	TGCAGCGCCCGAAGACAGGGGTCCTACGAGCAGTACTTC	CSARRQGSYEQYF
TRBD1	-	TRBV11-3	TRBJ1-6	TGTGCCAGCAGCACGGGACAGGGGGACAATTCACCCCTCCACTTT	CASSTGQGDNSPLHF
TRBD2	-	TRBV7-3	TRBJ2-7	TGTGCCACTAATCGGGGACTAGCGGGAGTGTCTGAGCAGTACTTC	CATNRGLAGVSEQYF
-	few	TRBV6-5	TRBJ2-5	TGTGCCAGCAGGTCCGGGGGAGCTGGAAGAGAGACCCAGTACTTC	CASRSGGAGRETQYF
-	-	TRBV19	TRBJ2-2	TGTGCCAGTAGTATAGCCAGTTCCGCCGGGGAGCTGTTTTTT	CASSIASSAGELFF
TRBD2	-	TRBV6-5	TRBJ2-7	TGTGCCAGCAGGCCCTTAGCGGGAGGTTCCTACGAGCAGTACTTC	CASRPLAGGSYEQYF
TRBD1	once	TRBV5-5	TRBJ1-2	TGTGCCAGCAGCCCAACAGGGGAGGGCTACACCTTC	CASSPTGEGYTF
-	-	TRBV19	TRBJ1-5	TGTGCCAGTAGTATCAGGGTCCGGAGGGGCAATCAGCCCCAGCATTTT	CASSIRVRRGNQPQHF
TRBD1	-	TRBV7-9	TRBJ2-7	TGTGCCAGCAGCCCCGGGACAGGGTTCCACGAGCAGTACTTC	CASSPGTGFHEQYF
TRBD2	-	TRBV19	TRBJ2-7	TGTGCCAGTAGAGAAGGGGGCAGGACTAGCGGGAGTGGGACCTACGAGCAGTACTTC	CASREGGRTSGSGTYEQYF
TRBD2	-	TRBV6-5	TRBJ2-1	TGTGCCAGCAGCCCGGGACTAAGGCGCAATGAGCAGTTCTTC	CASSPGLRRNEQFF
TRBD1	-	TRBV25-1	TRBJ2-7	TGTGCCAGCAGGGGACAGGGTCTCTACGAGCAGTACTTC	CASRGQGLYEQYF
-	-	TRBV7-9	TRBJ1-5	TGTGCCAGCAGCTTAGCAGGGAATAATCAGCCCCAGCATTTT	CASSLAGNNQPQHF
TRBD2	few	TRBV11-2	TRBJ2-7	TGTGCCAGCAGCCCCCTCTCCCGAACTAGCGGGAAAATCTACGAGCAGTACTTC	CASSPLSRTSGKIYEQYF
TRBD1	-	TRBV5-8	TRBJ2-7	TGTGCCAGCAGCAGGGACAGCACATACGAGCAGTACTTC	CASSRDSTYEQYF
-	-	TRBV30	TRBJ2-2	TGTGCCTGGAGTGCTCGACAGGACCCCGGGGAGCTGTTTTTT	CAWSARQDPGELFF
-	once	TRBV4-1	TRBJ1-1	TGCGCCAGCAGCCAAGATCTACGCAGTGAAGCTTTCTTT	CASSQDLRSEAFF
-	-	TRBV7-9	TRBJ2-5	TGTGCCAGCAGCTCGTGGAGGGACCAAGAGACCCAGTACTTC	CASSSWRDQETQYF
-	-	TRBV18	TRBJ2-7	TGTGCCAGCTCACCCCCAGGGGCGCAGAACGAGCAGTACTTC	CASSPPGAQNEQYF
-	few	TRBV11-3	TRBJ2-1	TGTGCCAGCAGCTCCGATTTCGGGGTTGGAAATGAGCAGTTCTTC	CASSSDFGVGNEQFF
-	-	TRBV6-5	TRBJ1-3	TGTGCCAGCAGTCGCCTGGACACCTCTGGAAACACCATATATTTT	CASSRLDTSGNTIYF
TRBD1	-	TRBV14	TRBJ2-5	TGTGCCAGCAGCCAAGCTGGCAGGGGGTCGGAGACCCAGTACTTC	CASSQAGRGSETQYF
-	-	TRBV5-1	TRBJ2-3	TGCGCCAGCAGCTTGGAACTAACAACAGATACGCAGTATTTT	CASSLELTTDTQYF
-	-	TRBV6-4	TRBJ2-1	TGTGCCAGCAGTGTCGGCGGGTCGGGGAATGAGCAGTTCTTC	CASSVGGSGNEQFF
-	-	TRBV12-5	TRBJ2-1	TGTGCTAGTGGTTTGGTACTATGGAAGGGGCCATCCTACAATGAGCAGTTCTTC	CASGLVLWKGPSYNEQFF
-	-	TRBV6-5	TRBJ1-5	TGTGCCAGCAGTTGGGCCATGGGCAGCAATCAGCCCCAGCATTTT	CASSWAMGSNQPQHF
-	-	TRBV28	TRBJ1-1	TGTGCCAGCAGTTTATGGGGGGGCACTGAAGCTTTCTTT	CASSLWGGTEAFF
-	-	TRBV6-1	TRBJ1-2	TGTGCCGCAAACCCAGGGGCTAACTATGGCTACACCTTC	CAANPGANYGYTF
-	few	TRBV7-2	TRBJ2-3	TGTGCCAGCAGTCAGAGCTACACAGATACGCAGTATTTT	CASSQSYTDTQYF
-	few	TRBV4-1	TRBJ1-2	TGCGCCAGCAGCCAAGTTACCGGTGGCCGTGGCTACACCTTC	CASSQVTGGRGYTF
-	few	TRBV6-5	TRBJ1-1	TGTGCCAGCAGCCGGGCCCAGACTGAAGCTTTCTTT	CASSRAQTEAFF
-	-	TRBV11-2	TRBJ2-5	TGTGCCAGCAGCTTATTTGGACTCGGGGAGACCCAGTACTTC	CASSLFGLGETQYF
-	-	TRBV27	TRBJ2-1	TGTGCCAGCAGCCAGATCGGGCGGGCAATTAATGAGCAGTTCTTC	CASSQIGRAINEQFF
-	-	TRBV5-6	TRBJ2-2	TGTGCCAGCAGCCCCGTGGCGCTTTCGAACACCGGGGAGCTGTTTTTT	CASSPVALSNTGELFF
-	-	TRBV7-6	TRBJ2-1	TGTGCCAGCAGCCGAGTAGACTACAATGAGCAGTTCTTC	CASSRVDYNEQFF
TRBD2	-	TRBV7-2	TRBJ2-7	TGTGCCAGCAGCGCGACTAGCGGGAGTCGGTACGAGCAGTACTTC	CASSATSGSRYEQYF
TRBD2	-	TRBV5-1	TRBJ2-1	TGCGCCAGCAGCGTCGAGGGACTAGCGGGGTACAATGAGCAGTTCTTC	CASSVEGLAGYNEQFF
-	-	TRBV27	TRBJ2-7	TGTGCCAGCAGTCCGAATTGGCCGCACAGTACCTACGAGCAGTACTTC	CASSPNWPHSTYEQYF
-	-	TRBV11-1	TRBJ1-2	TGTGCCAGCAGCTTAACTGGCCCAATTAATGATGGCTACACCTTC	CASSLTGPINDGYTF